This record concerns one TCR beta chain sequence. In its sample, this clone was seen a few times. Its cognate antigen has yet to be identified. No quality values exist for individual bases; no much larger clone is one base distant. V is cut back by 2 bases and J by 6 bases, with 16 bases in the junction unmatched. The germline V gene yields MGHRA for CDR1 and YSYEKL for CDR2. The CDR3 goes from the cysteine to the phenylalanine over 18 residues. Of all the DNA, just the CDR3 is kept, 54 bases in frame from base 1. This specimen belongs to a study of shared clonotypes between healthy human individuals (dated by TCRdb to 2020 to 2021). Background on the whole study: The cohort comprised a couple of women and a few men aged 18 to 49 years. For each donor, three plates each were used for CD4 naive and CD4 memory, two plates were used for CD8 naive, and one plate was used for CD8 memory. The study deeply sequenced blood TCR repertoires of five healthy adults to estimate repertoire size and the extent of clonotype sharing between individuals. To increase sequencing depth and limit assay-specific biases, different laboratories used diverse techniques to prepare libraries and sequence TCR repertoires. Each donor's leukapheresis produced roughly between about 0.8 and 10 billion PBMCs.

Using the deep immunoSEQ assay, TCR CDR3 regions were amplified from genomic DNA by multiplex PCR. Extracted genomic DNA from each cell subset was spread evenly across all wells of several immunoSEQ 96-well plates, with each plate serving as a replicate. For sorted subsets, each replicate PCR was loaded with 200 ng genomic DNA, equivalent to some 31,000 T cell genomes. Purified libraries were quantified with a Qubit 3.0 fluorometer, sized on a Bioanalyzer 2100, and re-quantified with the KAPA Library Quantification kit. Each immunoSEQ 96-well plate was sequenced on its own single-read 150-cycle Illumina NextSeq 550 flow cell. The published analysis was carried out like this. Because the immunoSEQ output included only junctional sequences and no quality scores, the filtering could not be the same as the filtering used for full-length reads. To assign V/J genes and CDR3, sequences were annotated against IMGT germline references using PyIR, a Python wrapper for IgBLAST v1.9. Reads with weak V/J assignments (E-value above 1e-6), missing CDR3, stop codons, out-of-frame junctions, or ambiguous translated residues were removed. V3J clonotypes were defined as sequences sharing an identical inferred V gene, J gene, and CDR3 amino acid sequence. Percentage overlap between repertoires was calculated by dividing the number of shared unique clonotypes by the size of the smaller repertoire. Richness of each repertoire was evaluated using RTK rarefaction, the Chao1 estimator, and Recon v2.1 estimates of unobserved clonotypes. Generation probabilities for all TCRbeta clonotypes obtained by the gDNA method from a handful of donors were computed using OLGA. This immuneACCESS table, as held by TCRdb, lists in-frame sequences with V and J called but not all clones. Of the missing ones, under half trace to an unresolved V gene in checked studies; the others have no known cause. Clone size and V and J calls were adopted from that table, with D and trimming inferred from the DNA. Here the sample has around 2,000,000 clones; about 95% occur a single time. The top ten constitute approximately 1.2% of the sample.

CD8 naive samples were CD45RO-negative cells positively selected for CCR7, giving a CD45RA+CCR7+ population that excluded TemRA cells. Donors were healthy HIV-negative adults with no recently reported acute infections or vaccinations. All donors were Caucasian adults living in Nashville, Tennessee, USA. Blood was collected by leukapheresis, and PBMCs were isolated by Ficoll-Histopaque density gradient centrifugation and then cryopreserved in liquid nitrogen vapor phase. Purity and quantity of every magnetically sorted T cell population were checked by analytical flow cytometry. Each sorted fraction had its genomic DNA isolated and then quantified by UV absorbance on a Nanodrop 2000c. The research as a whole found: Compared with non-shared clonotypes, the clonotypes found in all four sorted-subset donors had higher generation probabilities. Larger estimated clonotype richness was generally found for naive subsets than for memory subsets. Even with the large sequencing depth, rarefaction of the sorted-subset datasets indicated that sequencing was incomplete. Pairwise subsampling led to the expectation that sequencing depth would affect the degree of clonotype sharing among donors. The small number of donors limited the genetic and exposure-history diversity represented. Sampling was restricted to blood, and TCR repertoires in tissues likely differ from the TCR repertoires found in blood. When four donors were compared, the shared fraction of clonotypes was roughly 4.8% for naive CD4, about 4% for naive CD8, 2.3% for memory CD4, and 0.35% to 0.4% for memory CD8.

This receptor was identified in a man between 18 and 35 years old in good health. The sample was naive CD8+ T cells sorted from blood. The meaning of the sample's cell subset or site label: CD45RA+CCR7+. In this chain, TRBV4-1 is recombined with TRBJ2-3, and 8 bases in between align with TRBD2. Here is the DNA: TGCGCCAGCAGCCAAATTTTGCCAGCGGGAGCGGTGGGGGATACGCAGTATTTT. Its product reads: CASSQILPAGAVGDTQYF.